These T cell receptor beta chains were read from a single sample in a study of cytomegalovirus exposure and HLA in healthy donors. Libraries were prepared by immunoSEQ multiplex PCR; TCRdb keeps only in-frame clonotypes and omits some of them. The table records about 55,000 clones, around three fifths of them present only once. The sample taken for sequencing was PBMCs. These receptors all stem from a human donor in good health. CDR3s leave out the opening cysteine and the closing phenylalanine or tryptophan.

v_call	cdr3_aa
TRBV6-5	ASSYVAGDVGETQY
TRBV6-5	ASRDSLYGYT
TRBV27	ASSLSEGVYEQY
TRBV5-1	ASSRTGRNTEAF
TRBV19	GTYNYGYT
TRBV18	ASSPIGRGSGYT
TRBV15	ATSRGRTNPSYEQY
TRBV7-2	ATHVTKSTEAF
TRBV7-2	ASSLLAGAPNEQF
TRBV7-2	ASSSASGYEQY
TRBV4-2	ASTDRGATNEKLF
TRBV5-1	ASSLGREGDTQY
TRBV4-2	ASSRMDRDSPLH
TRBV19	ASQRGGTETQY
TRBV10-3	AISEASGPYNEQF
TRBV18	ASSPTGISGNTIY
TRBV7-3	ASSPGRGHGGELF
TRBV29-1	SVDSGVETQY
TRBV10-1	ASSESDRAYEQY
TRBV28	ASRDRGGHQPQH
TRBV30	AWGRWTDSKKLF
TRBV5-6	ASSWRTRGPRNSPLH
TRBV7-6	ASGVTRNEQY
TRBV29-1	SVVSGNGYT
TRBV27	ASSPTGYSNQPQH
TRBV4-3	ASSQNSGGGAFDEQF
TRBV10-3	AISEPSGESTDTQY
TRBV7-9	ASGGGALGSNQPQH
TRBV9	ASSLTLQVRPGELF
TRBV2	ASSEVQSYGYT
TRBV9	ASSVESGLAKNIQY
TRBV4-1	ASSQAFTGNTIY
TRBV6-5	ASISSWNTEAF
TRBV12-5	ASGYGQGLREQY
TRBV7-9	ASSLGVVRVVTEAF
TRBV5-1	ASAAGGGSGYT
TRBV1	TSSQEADRGGPSSYNEQF
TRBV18	ASSTRQGSDTEAF
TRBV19	ASSDRGRLGELF